This T cell receptor beta chain was observed in a study of blood T cells in healthy people across ages. Samples each had at least 5.5 micrograms of total RNA extracted. Comments on this clonotype: Its antigen is still unknown.

The use of a sample-barcoded 5' primer and a J-beta primer mix characterized a second PCR of about 7 to 12 cycles. TCRdb ran MiXCR on the 5' RACE reads and lists one entry per CDR3 protein. The sample includes under 1 million distinct CDR3 sequences, around 43% of them seen just once. Overall study findings and caveats: Higher diversity, along with more naive CD4+ cells, distinguished long-lived donors from aged donors. Per-million-T-cell TCR beta diversity fell roughly linearly with age. Expanded clonotype changes were possibly confounded by unknown donor CMV status.

This receptor was identified in a man aged 55-75 years in good health. Material: blood.

The CDR3: CSARDRRVGETQYF. The DNA for the CDR3 is TGCAGTGCTAGAGATCGTAGGGTCGGAGAGACCCAGTACTTC. This chain joins TRBV20-1 and TRBJ2-5, with unresolved D. The ends were cut back, 0 bases at V and 4 bases at J, with 12 bases in the middle. CDR3 length equals 14 residues. Per the germline V gene, CDR1 is DFQATT and CDR2 is SNEGSKA (reference sequence).